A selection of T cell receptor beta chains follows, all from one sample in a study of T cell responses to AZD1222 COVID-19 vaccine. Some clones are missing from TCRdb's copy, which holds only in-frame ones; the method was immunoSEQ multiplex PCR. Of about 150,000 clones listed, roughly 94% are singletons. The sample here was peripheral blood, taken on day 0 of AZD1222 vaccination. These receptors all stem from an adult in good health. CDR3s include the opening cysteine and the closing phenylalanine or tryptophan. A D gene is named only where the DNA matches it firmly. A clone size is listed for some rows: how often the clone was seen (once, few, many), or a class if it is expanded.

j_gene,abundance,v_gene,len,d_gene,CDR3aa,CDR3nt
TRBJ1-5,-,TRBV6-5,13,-,CASSLDSNQPQHF,TGTGCCAGCAGCTTGGACAGCAATCAGCCCCAGCATTTT
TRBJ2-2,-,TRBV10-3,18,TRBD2,CAISGGTSGGRNTGELFF,TGTGCCATCAGTGGCGGGACTAGCGGGGGCCGGAACACCGGGGAGCTGTTTTTT
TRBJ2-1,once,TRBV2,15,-,CASSEGSTSYNEQFF,TGTGCCAGCAGTGAAGGGTCGACCTCCTACAATGAGCAGTTCTTC
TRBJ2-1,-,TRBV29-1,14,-,CSAPRDTASGEQFF,TGCAGCGCCCCCCGGGACACGGCCTCGGGTGAGCAGTTCTTC
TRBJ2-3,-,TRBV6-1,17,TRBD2,CASSASGGFRNTDTQYF,TGTGCCAGCAGTGCTAGCGGGGGCTTTCGGAACACAGATACGCAGTATTTT
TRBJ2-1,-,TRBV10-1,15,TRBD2,CASSAEGLGGNEQFF,TGCGCCAGCAGTGCAGAGGGACTAGGGGGGAATGAGCAGTTCTTC
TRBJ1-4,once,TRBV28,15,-,CASSQDIGNSEKLFF,TGTGCCAGCAGCCAAGACATAGGCAACTCGGAAAAACTGTTTTTT
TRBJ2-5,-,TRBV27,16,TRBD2,CASSSLAGGAGADQYF,TGTGCCAGCAGTTCCTTAGCGGGGGGGGCAGGGGCGGACCAGTACTTC
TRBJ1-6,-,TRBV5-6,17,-,CASSFYRDRLRNSPLHF,TGTGCCAGCAGCTTTTACCGGGACCGCCTGCGCAATTCACCCCTCCACTTT
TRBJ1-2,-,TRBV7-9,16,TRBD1,CASSHTTGQPNYGYTF,TGTGCCAGCAGCCACACGACGGGACAGCCTAACTATGGCTACACCTTC
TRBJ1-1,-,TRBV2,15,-,CASKQGEGMNTEAFF,TGTGCCAGCAAACAGGGTGAAGGGATGAACACTGAAGCTTTCTTT
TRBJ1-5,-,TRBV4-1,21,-,CASSQWPSVTRTGGSNQPQHF,TGCGCCAGCAGCCAATGGCCAAGCGTTACCCGTACAGGAGGATCCAATCAGCCCCAGCATTTT
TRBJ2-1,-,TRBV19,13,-,CASSITDSGEQFF,TGTGCCAGTAGTATCACCGACTCTGGTGAGCAGTTCTTC
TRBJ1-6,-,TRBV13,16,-,CASSFGFTENNSPLHF,TGTGCCAGCAGCTTTGGGTTTACAGAAAATAATTCACCCCTCCACTTT
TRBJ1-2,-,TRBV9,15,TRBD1,CASSPGTGNLYGYTF,TGTGCCAGCAGCCCGGGGACAGGTAACCTTTATGGCTACACCTTC